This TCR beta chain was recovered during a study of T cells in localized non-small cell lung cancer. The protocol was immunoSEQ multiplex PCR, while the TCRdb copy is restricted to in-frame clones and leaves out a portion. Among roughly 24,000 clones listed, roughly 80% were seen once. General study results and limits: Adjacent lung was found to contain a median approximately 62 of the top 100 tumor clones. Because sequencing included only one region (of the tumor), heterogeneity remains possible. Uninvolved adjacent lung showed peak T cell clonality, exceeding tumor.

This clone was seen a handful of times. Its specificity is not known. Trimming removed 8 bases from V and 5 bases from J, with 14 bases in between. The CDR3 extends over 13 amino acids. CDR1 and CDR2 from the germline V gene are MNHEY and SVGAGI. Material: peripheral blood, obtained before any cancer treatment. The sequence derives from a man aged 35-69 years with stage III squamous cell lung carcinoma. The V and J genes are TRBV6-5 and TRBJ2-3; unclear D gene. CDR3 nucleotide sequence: TGTGCCAGCCGGCTGCCGAAAGGAGATACGCAGTATTTT. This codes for CASRLPKGDTQYF.